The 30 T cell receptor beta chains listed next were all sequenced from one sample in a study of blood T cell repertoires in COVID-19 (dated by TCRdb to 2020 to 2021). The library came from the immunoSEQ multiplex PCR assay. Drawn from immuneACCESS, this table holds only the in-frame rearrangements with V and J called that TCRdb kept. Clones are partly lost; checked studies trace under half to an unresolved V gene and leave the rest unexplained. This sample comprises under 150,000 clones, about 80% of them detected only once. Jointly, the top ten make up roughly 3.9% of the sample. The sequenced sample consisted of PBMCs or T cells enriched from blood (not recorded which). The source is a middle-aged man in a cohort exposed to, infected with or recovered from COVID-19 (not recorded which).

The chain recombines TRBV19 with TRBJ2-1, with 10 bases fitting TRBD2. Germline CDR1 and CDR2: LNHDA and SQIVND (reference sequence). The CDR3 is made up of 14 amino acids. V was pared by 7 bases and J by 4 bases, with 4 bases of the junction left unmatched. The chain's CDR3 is CASKILAGYNEQFF. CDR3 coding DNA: TGTGCCAGTAAGATACTAGCGGGGTACAATGAGCAGTTCTTC. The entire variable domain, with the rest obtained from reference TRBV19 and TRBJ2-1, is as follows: DGGITQSPKYLFRKEGQNVTLSCEQNLNHDAMYWYRQDPGQGLRLIYYSQIVNDFQKGDIAEGYSVSREKKESFPLTVTSAQKNPTAFYLCASKILAGYNEQFFGPGTRLTVL.

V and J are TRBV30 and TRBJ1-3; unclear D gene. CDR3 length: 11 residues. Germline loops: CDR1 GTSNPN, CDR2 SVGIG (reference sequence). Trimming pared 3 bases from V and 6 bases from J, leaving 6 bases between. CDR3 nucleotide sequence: TGTGCCTGGAGCCGAGTAAACACCATATATTTT. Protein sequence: CAWSRVNTIYF. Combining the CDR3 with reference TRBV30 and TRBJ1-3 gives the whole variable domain SQTIHQWPATLVQPVGSPLSLECTVEGTSNPNLYWYRQAAGRGLQLLFYSVGIGQISSEVPQNLSASRPQDRQFILSSKKLLLSDSGFYLCAWSRVNTIYFGEGSWLTVV.

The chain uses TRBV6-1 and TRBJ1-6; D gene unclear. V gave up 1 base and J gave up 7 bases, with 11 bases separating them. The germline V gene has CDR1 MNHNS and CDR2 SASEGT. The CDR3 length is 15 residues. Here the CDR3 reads CASSEELALNSPLHF. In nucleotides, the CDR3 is TGTGCCAGCAGTGAAGAGTTGGCACTAAATTCACCCCTCCACTTT.

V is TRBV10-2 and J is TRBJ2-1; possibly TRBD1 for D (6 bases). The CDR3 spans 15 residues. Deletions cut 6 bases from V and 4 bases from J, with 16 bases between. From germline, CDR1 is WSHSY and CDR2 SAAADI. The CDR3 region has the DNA TGCGCCAGCAGCGTCTCCGGGACAACGTACAATGAGCAGTTCTTC. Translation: CASSVSGTTYNEQFF.

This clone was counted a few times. The CDR3 sequence is CASSFLTGGYNSPLHF. The CDR3 bases are TGTGCCAGCAGCTTTCTGACAGGGGGGTATAATTCACCCCTCCACTTT. This chain uses TRBV5-6 with TRBJ1-6; 9 bases line up with TRBD1. Trimming removed 2 bases from V and 4 bases from J; junction bases left unmatched: 4. Germline loops: CDR1 SGHDT, CDR2 YYEEEE. This CDR3 contains 16 residues. Using reference TRBV5-6 and TRBJ1-6 for the parts outside the CDR3, the full variable domain is DAGVTQSPTHLIKTRGQQVTLRCSPKSGHDTVSWYQQALGQGPQFIFQYYEEEERQRGNFPDRFSGHQFPNYSSELNVNALLLGDSALYLCASSFLTGGYNSPLHFGNGTRLTVT.

The CDR3 bases are TGTGCCAGCAGTTGGGGGCGTGCAGATACGCAGTATTTT. Encoded protein: CASSWGRADTQYF. The V gene is TRBV27, the J gene TRBJ2-3, with D possibly TRBD1 on 6 matching bases. Germline V gene lookup returns CDR1 MNHEY and CDR2 SMNVEV (reference sequence). The CDR3 extends over 13 amino acids. Trimming shortened V by 4 bases and J by 4 bases, and 9 bases separated the two germline ends.

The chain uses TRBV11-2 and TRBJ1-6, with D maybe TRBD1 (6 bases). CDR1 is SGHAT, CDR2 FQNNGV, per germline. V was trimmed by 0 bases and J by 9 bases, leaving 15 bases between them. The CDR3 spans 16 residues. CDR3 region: CASSLDMRQGSSPLHF. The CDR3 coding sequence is TGTGCCAGCAGCTTAGATATGAGGCAGGGGTCTTCACCCCTCCACTTT.

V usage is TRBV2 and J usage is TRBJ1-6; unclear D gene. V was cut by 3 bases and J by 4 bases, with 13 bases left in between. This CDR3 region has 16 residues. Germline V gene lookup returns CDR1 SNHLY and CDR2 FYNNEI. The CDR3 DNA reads TGTGCCAGCAGTGACCCGGCAGACTTTTATAATTCACCCCTCCACTTT. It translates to CASSDPADFYNSPLHF.

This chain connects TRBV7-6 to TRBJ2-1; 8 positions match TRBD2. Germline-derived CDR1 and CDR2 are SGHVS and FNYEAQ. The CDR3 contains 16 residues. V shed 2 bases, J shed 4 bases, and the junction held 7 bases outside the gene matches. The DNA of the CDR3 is TGTGCCAGCAGCTTACGGAGCGGGGGAAGATACAATGAGCAGTTCTTC. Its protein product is CASSLRSGGRYNEQFF.

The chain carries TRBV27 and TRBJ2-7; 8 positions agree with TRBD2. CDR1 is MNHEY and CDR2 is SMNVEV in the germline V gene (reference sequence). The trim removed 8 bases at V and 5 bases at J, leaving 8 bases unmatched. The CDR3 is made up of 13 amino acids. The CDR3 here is CASRSGRINEQYF. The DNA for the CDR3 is TGTGCCAGCCGCAGCGGGAGAATCAACGAGCAGTACTTC.

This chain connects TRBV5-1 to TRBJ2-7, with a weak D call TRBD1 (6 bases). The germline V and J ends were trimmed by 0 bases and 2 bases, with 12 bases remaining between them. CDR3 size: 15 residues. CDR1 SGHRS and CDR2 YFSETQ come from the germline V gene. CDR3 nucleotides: TGCGCCAGCAGCTTGGATCGGACAGCGACCTACGAGCAGTACTTC. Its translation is CASSLDRTATYEQYF.

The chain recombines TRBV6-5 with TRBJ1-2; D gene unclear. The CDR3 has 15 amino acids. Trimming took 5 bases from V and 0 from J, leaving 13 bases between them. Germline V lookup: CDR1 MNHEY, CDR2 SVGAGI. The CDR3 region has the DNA TGTGCCAGCAGTCCAAGACTGGGAGCTAACTATGGCTACACCTTC. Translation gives CASSPRLGANYGYTF.

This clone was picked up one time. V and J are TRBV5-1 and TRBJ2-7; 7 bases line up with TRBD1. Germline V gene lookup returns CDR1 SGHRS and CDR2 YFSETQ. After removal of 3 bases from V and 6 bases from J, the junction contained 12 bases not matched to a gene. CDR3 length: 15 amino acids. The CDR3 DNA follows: TGCGCCAGCAGCTCATACAGGGACAGCTTCGCCGAGCAGTACTTC. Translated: CASSSYRDSFAEQYF.

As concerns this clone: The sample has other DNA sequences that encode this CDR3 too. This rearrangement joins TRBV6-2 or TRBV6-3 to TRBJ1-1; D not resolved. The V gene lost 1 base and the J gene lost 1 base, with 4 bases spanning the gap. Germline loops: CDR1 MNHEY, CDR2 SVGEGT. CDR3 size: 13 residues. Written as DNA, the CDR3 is TGTGCCAGCAGTTACTTGAGGAACACTGAAGCTTTCTTT. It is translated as CASSYLRNTEAFF.

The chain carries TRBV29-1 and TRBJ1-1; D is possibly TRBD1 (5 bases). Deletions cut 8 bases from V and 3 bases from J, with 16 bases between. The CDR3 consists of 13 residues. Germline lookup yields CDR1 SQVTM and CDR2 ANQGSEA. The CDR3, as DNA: TGCAGCTCCTCGACAGATGAATACACTGAAGCTTTCTTT. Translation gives CSSSTDEYTEAFF.

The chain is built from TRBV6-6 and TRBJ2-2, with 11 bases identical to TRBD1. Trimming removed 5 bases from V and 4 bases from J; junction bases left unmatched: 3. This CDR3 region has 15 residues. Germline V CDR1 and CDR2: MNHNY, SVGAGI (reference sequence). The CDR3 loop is CASSPGTGGTGELFF. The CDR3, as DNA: TGTGCCAGCAGTCCCGGGACAGGGGGCACCGGGGAGCTGTTTTTT.

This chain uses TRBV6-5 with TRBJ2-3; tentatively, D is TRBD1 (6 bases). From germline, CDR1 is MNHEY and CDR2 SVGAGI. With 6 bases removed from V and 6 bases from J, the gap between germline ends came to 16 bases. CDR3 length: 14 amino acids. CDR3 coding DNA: TGTGCCAGCAGAACCACCACAGGGAGTGATACGCAGTATTTT. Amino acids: CASRTTTGSDTQYF.

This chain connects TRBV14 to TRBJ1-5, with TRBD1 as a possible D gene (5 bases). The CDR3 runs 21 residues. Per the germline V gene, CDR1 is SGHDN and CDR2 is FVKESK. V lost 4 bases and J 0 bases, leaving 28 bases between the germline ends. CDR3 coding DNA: TGTGCCAGCAGCCGCCTTAGTGGCAGGGTAAGTAGGATTTATAGCAATCAGCCCCAGCATTTT. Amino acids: CASSRLSGRVSRIYSNQPQHF.

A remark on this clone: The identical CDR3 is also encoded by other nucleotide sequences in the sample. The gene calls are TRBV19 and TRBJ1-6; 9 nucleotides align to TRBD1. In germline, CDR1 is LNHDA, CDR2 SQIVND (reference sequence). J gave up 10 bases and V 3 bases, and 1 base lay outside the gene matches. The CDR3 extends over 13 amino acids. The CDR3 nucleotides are TGTGCCAGTAGTATGACAGGGGGATCACCCCTCCACTTT. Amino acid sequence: CASSMTGGSPLHF.

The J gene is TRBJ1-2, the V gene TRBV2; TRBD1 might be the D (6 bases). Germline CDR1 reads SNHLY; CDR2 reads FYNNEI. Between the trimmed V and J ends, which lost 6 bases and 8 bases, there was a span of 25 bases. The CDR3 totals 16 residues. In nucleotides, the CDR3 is TGTGCCAGCAGGGATCTGAACAGGGATGGCATTGAGGGCTACACCTTC. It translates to CASRDLNRDGIEGYTF.

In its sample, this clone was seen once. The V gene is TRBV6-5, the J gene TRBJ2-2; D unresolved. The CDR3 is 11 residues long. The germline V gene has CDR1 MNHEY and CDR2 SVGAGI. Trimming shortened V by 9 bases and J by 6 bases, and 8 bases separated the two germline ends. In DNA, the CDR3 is TGTGCCAGTGGCTGGTCCGGGGAGCTGTTTTTT. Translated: CASGWSGELFF.

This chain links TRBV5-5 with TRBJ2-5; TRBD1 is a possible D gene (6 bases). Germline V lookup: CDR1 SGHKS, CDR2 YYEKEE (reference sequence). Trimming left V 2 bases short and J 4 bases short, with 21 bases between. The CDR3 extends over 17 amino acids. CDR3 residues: CASSFTRGFIIGETQYF. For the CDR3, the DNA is TGTGCCAGCAGCTTTACCAGGGGTTTCATAATCGGAGAGACCCAGTACTTC.

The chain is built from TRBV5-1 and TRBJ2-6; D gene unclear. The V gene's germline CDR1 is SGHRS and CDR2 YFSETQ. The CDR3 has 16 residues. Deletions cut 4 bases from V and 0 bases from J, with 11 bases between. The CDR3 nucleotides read TGCGCCAGCAGCGACGGGTCTCTCTCTGGGGCCAACGTCCTGACTTTC. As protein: CASSDGSLSGANVLTF.

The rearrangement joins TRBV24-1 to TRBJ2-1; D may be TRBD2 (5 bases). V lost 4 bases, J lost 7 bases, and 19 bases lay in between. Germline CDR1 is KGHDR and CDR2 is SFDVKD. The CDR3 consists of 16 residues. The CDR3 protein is CATSDPREGGLNEQFF. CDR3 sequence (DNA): TGTGCCACCAGTGACCCCCGTGAGGGCGGGTTAAATGAGCAGTTCTTC.

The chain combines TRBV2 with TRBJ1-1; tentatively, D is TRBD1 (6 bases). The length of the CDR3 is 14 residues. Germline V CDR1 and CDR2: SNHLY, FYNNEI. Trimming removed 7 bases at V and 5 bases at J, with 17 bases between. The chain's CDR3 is CASKGRGRETEAFF. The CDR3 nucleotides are TGTGCCAGCAAGGGGCGGGGGCGCGAGACTGAAGCTTTCTTT.

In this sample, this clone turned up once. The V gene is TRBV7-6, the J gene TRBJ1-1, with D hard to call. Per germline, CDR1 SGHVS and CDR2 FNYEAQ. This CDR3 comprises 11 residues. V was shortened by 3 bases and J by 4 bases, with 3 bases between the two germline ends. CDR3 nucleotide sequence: TGTGCCAGCAGCTTCGGCACTGAAGCTTTCTTT. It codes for CASSFGTEAFF.

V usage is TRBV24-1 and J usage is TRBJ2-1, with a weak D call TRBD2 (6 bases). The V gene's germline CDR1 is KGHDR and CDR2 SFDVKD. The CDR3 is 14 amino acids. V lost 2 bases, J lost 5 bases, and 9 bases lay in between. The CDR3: CATSDSGTHNEQFF. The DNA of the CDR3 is TGTGCCACCAGTGATTCAGGGACTCACAATGAGCAGTTCTTC.

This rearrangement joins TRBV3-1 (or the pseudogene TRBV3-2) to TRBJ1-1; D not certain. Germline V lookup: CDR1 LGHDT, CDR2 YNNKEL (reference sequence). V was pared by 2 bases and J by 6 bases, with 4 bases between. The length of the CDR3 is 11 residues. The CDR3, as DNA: TGTGCCAGCAGCCAACTCTCTGAAGCTTTCTTT. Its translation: CASSQLSEAFF.

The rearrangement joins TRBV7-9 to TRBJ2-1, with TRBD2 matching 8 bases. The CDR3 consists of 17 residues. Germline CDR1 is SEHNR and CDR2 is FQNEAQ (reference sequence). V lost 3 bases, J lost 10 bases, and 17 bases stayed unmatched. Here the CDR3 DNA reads TGTGCCAGCAGCTTCGCGAGCGGGAGTATTTCGCCAATAGAGCAGTTCTTC. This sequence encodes CASSFASGSISPIEQFF. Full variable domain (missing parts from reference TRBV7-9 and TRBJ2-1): DTGVSQNPRHKITKRGQNVTFRCDPISEHNRLYWYRQTLGQGPEFLTYFQNEAQLEKSRLLSDRFSAERPKGSFSTLEIQRTEQGDSAMYLCASSFASGSISPIEQFFGPGTRLTVL.

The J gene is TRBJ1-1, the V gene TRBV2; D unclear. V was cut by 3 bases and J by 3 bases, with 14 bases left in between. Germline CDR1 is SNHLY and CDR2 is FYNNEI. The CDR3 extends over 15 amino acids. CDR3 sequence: CASSEGGRDYTEAFF. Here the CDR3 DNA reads TGTGCCAGCAGTGAGGGAGGTAGGGATTACACTGAAGCTTTCTTT.